A single sample gave rise to the 4 T cell receptor beta chains below, sequenced in a study of T cell responses to AZD1222 COVID-19 vaccine. The method was immunoSEQ multiplex PCR; TCRdb's version includes in-frame clones alone and lacks a portion of them. This table holds 99,000 or so clones, about 90% found once. The sequencing here drew on peripheral blood, taken on day 0 of AZD1222 vaccination. The receptors derive from an adult in good health.

This rearrangement joins TRBV15 to TRBJ1-6; maybe TRBD1 (5 bases). Germline V gives CDR1 LNHNV, CDR2 YYDKDF (reference sequence). Trimming shortened V by 2 bases and J by 7 bases, and 12 bases separated the two germline ends. This CDR3 contains 15 residues. Written as DNA, the CDR3 is TGTGCCACCAGCAGACAGCGGGGGTTCAATTCACCCCTCCACTTT. Its protein product is CATSRQRGFNSPLHF.

This sequence joins TRBV9 and TRBJ1-6; D gene unclear. The CDR3 is 14 amino acids. Trimming removed 4 bases from V and 10 bases from J, with 15 bases in between. The germline CDR1 and CDR2 sequences are SGDLS and YYNGEE. CDR3 DNA sequence: TGTGCCAGCAGCCCAAATACAGTAAACTCACCCCTCCACTTT. Translation gives CASSPNTVNSPLHF. Full variable domain (missing parts from reference TRBV9 and TRBJ1-6): DSGVTQTPKHLITATGQRVTLRCSPRSGDLSVYWYQQSLDQGLQFLIQYYNGEERAKGNILERFSAQQFPDLHSELNLSSLELGDSALYFCASSPNTVNSPLHFGNGTRLTVT.

The chain has TRBV19 and TRBJ1-2; 9 nucleotides align to TRBD1. The germline gives CDR1 LNHDA, CDR2 SQIVND (reference sequence). This CDR3 region has 14 residues. V gave up 5 bases and J gave up 8 bases; unmatched junction bases: 9. The CDR3 sequence: CASSLWTGEGGYTF. In DNA form, the CDR3 reads TGTGCCAGTAGTCTGTGGACAGGGGAGGGCGGCTACACCTTC.

The chain is built from TRBV18 and TRBJ2-7; 7 bases map to TRBD1. This CDR3 comprises 14 residues. Germline loops: CDR1 KGHSH, CDR2 LQKENI. After removal of 3 bases from V and 3 bases from J, the junction contained 5 bases not matched to a gene. The CDR3 here is CASSPQTGNYEQYV. In DNA form, the CDR3 reads TGTGCCAGCTCACCCCAGACAGGGAACTACGAGCAGTACGTC.